This T cell receptor (beta chain) came from a study of T cell responses to AZD1222 COVID-19 vaccine. Trimming shortened V by 0 bases and J by 3 bases, and 6 bases separated the two germline ends. Germline lookup yields CDR1 LGHDT and CDR2 YNNKEL (reference sequence). The CDR3 is 14 amino acids. Only in-frame clones appear in the TCRdb table, and some are missing; sequencing was by immunoSEQ multiplex PCR. The sample includes about 100,000 clones, approximately 91% of them seen just once. This TCR came from an adult in good health. The chain is built from TRBV3-1 (or the pseudogene TRBV3-2) and TRBJ2-1, with D tentatively TRBD2 (6 bases). The source material was peripheral blood, sampled on day 0 of AZD1222 vaccination. CDR3 nucleotide sequence: TGTGCCAGCAGCCAAGACGGGGGCTACAATGAGCAGTTCTTC. As protein: CASSQDGGYNEQFF.